Below are 23 T cell receptor beta chains sequenced from a single sample in a study of OX40 agonist ivuxolimab in advanced cancers. Measured with immunoSEQ multiplex PCR; TCRdb has only the in-frame clones, and not every one. Of 30,000 to 35,000 clones detected, approximately 80% appear once; the ten largest clones hold 2% to 3%. The source was CD4+ or CD8+ T cells sorted from blood, collected in a trial of the OX40 agonist ivuxolimab. All receptors derive from an adult with an advanced solid tumor such as melanoma, head and neck, liver or kidney cancer.

In its sample, this clone was seen once. The chain has TRBV11-2 and TRBJ2-7; D not resolved. Germline-derived CDR1 and CDR2 are SGHAT and FQNNGV. The germline V and J ends were trimmed by 5 bases and 3 bases, with 11 bases remaining between them. This CDR3 has 13 residues. This CDR3 reads CASSRRVNYEQYF. CDR3 nucleotide sequence: TGTGCCAGCAGCAGGAGAGTAAACTACGAGCAGTACTTC.

The V call is TRBV7-6, the J call TRBJ2-2, with 13 bases fitting TRBD2. CDR3 length: 15 amino acids. Germline lookup yields CDR1 SGHVS and CDR2 FNYEAQ. The J segment lost 5 bases and the V segment lost 5 bases, leaving 2 bases of the junction unmatched. CDR3 bases: TGTGCCAGCAGCCCGGGACTAGCGGGGACCGGGGAGCTGTTTTTT. This gives the protein CASSPGLAGTGELFF.

This clone was seen a handful of times. The V and J genes are TRBV7-9 and TRBJ2-3, with TRBD2 matching 9 bases. Looked up from germline, CDR1 is SEHNR and CDR2 is FQNEAQ (reference sequence). The CDR3 length is 15 residues. The V gene end was trimmed by 5 bases and the J gene end by 2 bases; junction bases not matched to a gene: 5. CDR3 bases: TGTGCCAGCAGCCCAGCGGGAGGTTCCACAGATACGCAGTATTTT. Its protein is CASSPAGGSTDTQYF. Together with reference TRBV7-9 and TRBJ2-3, the CDR3 gives the full variable domain: DTGVSQNPRHKITKRGQNVTFRCDPISEHNRLYWYRQTLGQGPEFLTYFQNEAQLEKSRLLSDRFSAERPKGSFSTLEIQRTEQGDSAMYLCASSPAGGSTDTQYFGPGTRLTVL.

The rearrangement links TRBV6-6 to TRBJ2-7; 7 nucleotides align to TRBD2. Germline V gene lookup returns CDR1 MNHNY and CDR2 SVGAGI (reference sequence). V shed 6 bases and J 3 bases; nucleotides not matched to a gene: 11. The CDR3 is 15 amino acids. For the CDR3, the DNA is TGTGCCAGCAGAGTAGGGTGGGAGGGCCTCTACGAGCAGTACTTC. Encoded protein: CASRVGWEGLYEQYF.

The chain couples TRBV5-1 to TRBJ2-7, with D tentatively TRBD1 (5 bases). Trimming shortened V by 2 bases and J by 6 bases, and 15 bases separated the two germline ends. The CDR3 extends over 14 amino acids. Germline values: CDR1 SGHRS, CDR2 YFSETQ. CDR3 region: CASSFSRDRSEQYF. In DNA form, the CDR3 reads TGCGCCAGCAGCTTTAGCAGGGATAGATCCGAGCAGTACTTC.

The chain joins TRBV6-5 to TRBJ2-1; D assignment may be TRBD1 or TRBD2 (5 bases each). Trimming left V 0 bases short and J 2 bases short, with 8 bases between. The CDR3 length is 15 residues. The germline gives CDR1 MNHEY, CDR2 SVGAGI. The CDR3 nucleotides read TGTGCCAGCAGTTACTCACGGGGCCCCTACAATGAGCAGTTCTTC. This translates into CASSYSRGPYNEQFF.

The chain combines TRBV10-2 with TRBJ1-5, with a tentative D call TRBD1 (5 bases). Germline values: CDR1 WSHSY, CDR2 SAAADI. The CDR3 has 14 amino acids. Between the trimmed V and J ends, which lost 8 bases and 2 bases, there was a span of 13 bases. The CDR3 nucleotides are TGCGCCAGCTGGAGGGGAAGGGGCAATCAGCCCCAGCATTTT. It is translated as CASWRGRGNQPQHF.

CDR3 residues: CASSYRSGTGNEQYF. CDR3 DNA: TGTGCCAGCAGCTACAGATCAGGGACCGGGAACGAGCAGTACTTC. This sequence joins TRBV5-8 and TRBJ2-7; D may be TRBD1 or TRBD2 (5 bases each). V lost 3 bases and J lost 5, with 18 bases in between. CDR3 length: 15 amino acids. Germline-derived CDR1 and CDR2 are SGHTS and YDEGEE.

CDR3 amino acids: CASSPVQGKTEAFF. The CDR3 DNA sequence: TGTGCCAGCTCACCAGTACAGGGGAAGACTGAAGCTTTCTTT. V gene TRBV18 combines with J gene TRBJ1-1; 7 bases match TRBD1. Germline lookup yields CDR1 KGHSH and CDR2 LQKENI. This CDR3 region has 14 residues. V was pared by 2 bases and J by 5 bases, with 5 bases of the junction left unmatched. Supplemented by reference TRBV18 and TRBJ1-1, the full variable domain reads NAGVMQNPRHLVRRRGQEARLRCSPMKGHSHVYWYRQLPEEGLKFMVYLQKENIIDESGMPKERFSAEFPKEGPSILRIQQVVRGDSAAYFCASSPVQGKTEAFFGQGTRLTVV.

This chain joins TRBV5-4 and TRBJ2-7, with 8 nucleotides matching TRBD1. CDR1 and CDR2 from the germline V gene are SGHNT and YYREEE (reference sequence). Unmatched junction bases numbered 9, after V lost 5 bases and J lost 5 bases. CDR3 length: 14 residues. CDR3 in amino acids: CASRGRTGLHEQYF. In DNA, the CDR3 is TGTGCCAGCAGGGGGCGGACAGGGCTCCACGAGCAGTACTTC.

CDR3 residues: CAISESLTVNNQPQHF. The DNA for the CDR3 is TGTGCCATCAGTGAGTCGCTGACAGTCAACAATCAGCCCCAGCATTTT. This chain connects TRBV10-3 to TRBJ1-5, with a weak D call TRBD1 (5 bases). The CDR3 runs to 16 residues. Germline V gives CDR1 ENHRY, CDR2 SYGVKD. The V gene lost 0 bases and the J gene lost 3 bases, with 12 bases spanning the gap.

This chain links TRBV7-2 with TRBJ2-7, with 9 bases lining up with TRBD2. The germline gives CDR1 SGHTA, CDR2 FQGNSA. V lost 5 bases, J lost 3 bases, and 2 bases stayed unmatched. This CDR3 has 13 residues. The CDR3: CASSRSGGYEQYF. CDR3 DNA: TGTGCCAGCAGCCGTAGCGGGGGCTACGAGCAGTACTTC.

The chain is built from TRBV5-6 and TRBJ1-2; D might be TRBD1 (6 bases). Trimming took off 5 bases at V and 2 bases at J, with 13 bases between the two ends. The CDR3 is 14 amino acids. Germline lookup yields CDR1 SGHDT and CDR2 YYEEEE. CDR3 amino acids: CASRKRQANYGYTF. DNA for the CDR3: TGTGCCAGCAGAAAGAGACAGGCAAACTATGGCTACACCTTC.

The chain uses TRBV28 and TRBJ2-5, with D possibly TRBD2 on 5 matching bases. Trimming shortened V by 2 bases and J by 0 bases, and 10 bases separated the two germline ends. From germline, CDR1 is MDHEN and CDR2 SYDVKM. The CDR3 has 15 residues. In DNA form, the CDR3 reads TGTGCCAGCAGTTTAAGGCCCGGGGACCAAGAGACCCAGTACTTC. Translated, it gives CASSLRPGDQETQYF.

The V gene is TRBV2, the J gene TRBJ2-7; TRBD1 is a possible D gene (6 bases). The V gene's germline CDR1 is SNHLY and CDR2 FYNNEI. The germline V and J ends were trimmed by 7 bases and 3 bases, with 16 bases remaining between them. The CDR3 has 14 amino acids. The CDR3 bases are TGTGCCAGCACTACTACCGGGACAAACTACGAGCAGTACTTC. Translation: CASTTTGTNYEQYF.

This chain links TRBV7-2 with TRBJ2-7; 9 bases match TRBD1. Per germline, CDR1 SGHTA and CDR2 FQGNSA. J gave up 2 bases and V 4 bases, and 9 bases lay outside the gene matches. The CDR3 spans 16 residues. Written as DNA, the CDR3 is TGTGCCAGCAGCTCCTCCCACCGGGACAGGGCCTACGAGCAGTACTTC. Translated: CASSSSHRDRAYEQYF.

The rearrangement joins TRBV28 to TRBJ1-5; no clear D. V was cut by 8 bases and J by 6 bases, with 11 bases left in between. The CDR3 is 12 residues long. Per germline, CDR1 MDHEN and CDR2 SYDVKM. The CDR3: CASLQSPQPQHF. The CDR3 nucleotides are TGTGCCAGCCTTCAATCTCCTCAGCCCCAGCATTTT.

On this clone: Its ends do not fully match the called genes, so a read error is possible. The chain combines TRBV6-5 with TRBJ1-3; D may be TRBD1 (5 bases). CDR3 length: 13 residues. Per germline, CDR1 MNHEY and CDR2 SVGAGI. DNA for the CDR3: TGTGCCAGCAGTTACTCAAGGGGAAACACCGTATATTTT. Translated: CASSYSRGNTVYF.

This chain connects TRBV7-3 to TRBJ2-2; tentatively, D is TRBD1 or TRBD2 (5 bases each). The CDR3 totals 15 residues. V shed 4 bases and J shed 1 base, with 10 bases lying between them. CDR1 and CDR2 from the germline V gene are SGHTA and FQGTGA. CDR3 loop: CASSWGPRNTGELFF. DNA of the CDR3: TGTGCCAGCAGCTGGGGACCTCGGAACACCGGGGAGCTGTTTTTT.

This clone was detected only a few times. The chain combines TRBV10-3 with TRBJ1-2; 9 nucleotides agree with TRBD1. Germline CDR1 reads ENHRY; CDR2 reads SYGVKD. This CDR3 region has 16 residues. The J segment lost 6 bases and the V segment lost 10 bases, leaving 18 bases of the junction unmatched. DNA of the CDR3: TGTGCCACCAACCGGGACAGGGAGGGAGGATGGGATGGCTACACCTTC. Protein sequence: CATNRDREGGWDGYTF.

The rearrangement joins TRBV6-6 to TRBJ2-1, with TRBD1 matching over 8 bases. Germline V CDR1 and CDR2: MNHNY, SVGAGI (reference sequence). This CDR3 contains 12 residues. Unmatched junction bases numbered 4, after V lost 7 bases and J lost 8 bases. The CDR3 bases are TGTGCCAGCACCAACAGGGGGTATGAGCAGTTCTTC. As protein: CASTNRGYEQFF.

Only a few counts were recorded for this clone. The chain joins TRBV27 to TRBJ2-2, with 7 bases fitting TRBD2. V lost 3 bases and J lost 0; bases outside the gene matches: 7. This CDR3 region has 17 residues. Germline CDR1 MNHEY, CDR2 SMNVEV (reference sequence). The CDR3 here is CASSLGGWGANTGELFF. As DNA, the CDR3 is TGTGCCAGCAGTTTGGGGGGGTGGGGGGCGAACACCGGGGAGCTGTTTTTT.

The V gene is TRBV7-2, the J gene TRBJ2-3; D unclear. The V end was cut by 5 bases, the J end by 3 bases, with 12 bases between. CDR3 size: 14 residues. Germline CDR1 is SGHTA and CDR2 is FQGNSA. CDR3 region: CASSLTPVTDTQYF. The DNA for the CDR3 is TGTGCCAGCAGCCTGACTCCGGTAACAGATACGCAGTATTTT.